This T cell receptor (beta chain) was retrieved from a study of Ad26.COV2.S vaccination and SARS-CoV-2 variants. Study information: COV1001, an Ad26.COV2.S trial, supplied this vaccine-arm donor. Donor got 5x10^10 or 1x10^11 viral particles of Ad26.COV2.S. Points from the study as a whole: Vaccine recipients posted higher spike-specific TCR breadth than their placebo counterparts.

This table comes from immunoSEQ multiplex PCR, and its TCRdb copy is limited to in-frame clones, with some not included. The sample lists about 680,000 clones; more than 80% were seen once. Remarks on this clone: Its cognate antigen is unknown.

Stated treatment: around 19 received Ad26.COV2.S at low or high dose, single or two shots; several received placebo; per-sample allocation not given. Specimens were obtained on day 63 following the first vaccine or placebo injection. This sequence originates from a person aged 18-65 years who received the Ad26.COV2.S COVID-19 vaccine or a placebo. Sequencing was performed on peripheral blood, taken in a trial of Ad26.COV2.S vaccine versus placebo.

CDR3 sequence: CAWRAQYGELFF. The CDR3 DNA follows: TGTGCCTGGAGGGCCCAATACGGGGAGCTGTTTTTT. The rearrangement uses TRBV30 and TRBJ2-2; the D is unclear. This CDR3 contains 12 residues. Trimming removed 3 bases at V and 7 bases at J, with 9 bases between. Germline values: CDR1 GTSNPN, CDR2 SVGIG (reference sequence).